The 9 T cell receptor beta chains reported below all come from one sample, sequenced in a study of CD8 T cells in ankylosing spondylitis. The study, taken as a whole, reports: A motif in TCR beta, a set of about eight highly homologous variants, appeared characteristic of ankylosing spondylitis blood.

No antigens are known for them. TCRdb reprocessed the 5' RACE reads via MiXCR and lists one record per CDR3 protein. The sample carries roughly 700,000 distinct CDR3 sequences, around a fifth recorded once. The sequenced sample consisted of blood, either unsorted or a sorted T cell fraction (not recorded which). The source of these receptors is a male donor with ankylosing spondylitis.

The chain employs TRBV12-3 or TRBV12-4 and TRBJ2-5; 7 positions agree with TRBD1. The CDR3 is made up of 13 amino acids. The V segment lost 6 bases and the J segment 4 bases; nucleotides outside the gene matches: 5. CDR3 coding DNA: TGTGCCAGCAGGCCCACAGGGGCAGAGACCCAGTACTTC. Translated, it gives CASRPTGAETQYF.

The gene calls are TRBV12-3 or TRBV12-4 and TRBJ2-7; a possible D gene is TRBD2 (5 bases). Trimming took 6 bases from V and 2 from J, leaving 11 bases between them. This CDR3 comprises 13 residues. As DNA, the CDR3 is TGTGCCAGCAGCCTTACTAGACCCTACGAGCAGTACTTC. Its protein product is CASSLTRPYEQYF.

The sample holds a few counts of this clonotype. V is TRBV20-1 and J is TRBJ2-7, with TRBD1 matching over 7 bases. CDR1 DFQATT and CDR2 SNEGSKA come from the germline V gene (reference sequence). V trimming: 0 bases; J trimming: 12 bases; junction bases outside the gene matches: 11. This CDR3 comprises 13 residues. CDR3 sequence reads: CSARDLWTGPWYF. The CDR3 DNA is TGCAGTGCTAGAGATCTTTGGACAGGCCCATGGTACTTC.

The J gene is TRBJ1-2, the V gene TRBV7-9; 7 bases are a match to TRBD1. Germline assignment: CDR1 SEHNR and CDR2 FQNEAQ (reference sequence). The V and J ends lost 0 bases and 6 bases, in that order; junction bases with no gene match: 7. CDR3 length: 15 amino acids. CDR3 amino acids: CASSLARGVENGYTF. For the CDR3, the DNA is TGTGCCAGCAGCTTAGCCAGGGGGGTAGAGAATGGCTACACCTTC.

The chain carries TRBV7-8 and TRBJ2-3; 8 bases are a match to TRBD2. From germline, CDR1 is SGHVS and CDR2 FQNEAQ. V shed 3 bases, J shed 7 bases, and the junction held 6 bases outside the gene matches. This CDR3 comprises 14 residues. The CDR3 sequence: CASSLGSGGNTQYF. CDR3 nucleotide sequence: TGTGCCAGCAGCTTGGGATCGGGGGGGAATACGCAGTATTTT.

This clonotype was counted many times. The genes are TRBV6-5 and TRBJ2-7; 8 bases match TRBD2. The ends lost 0 bases at V and 0 bases at J; junction bases unmatched: 4. The CDR3 is 16 residues long. Looked up from germline, CDR1 is MNHEY and CDR2 is SVGAGI. The CDR3 sequence is CASSYSSGRSSYEQYF. CDR3 sequence (DNA): TGTGCCAGCAGTTACTCGAGCGGGAGAAGCTCCTACGAGCAGTACTTC.

The gene calls are TRBV4-2 and TRBJ2-5; 8 bases map to TRBD2. The CDR3 has 14 amino acids. With 4 bases clipped from V and 5 bases from J, the junction kept 6 bases outside the gene matches. Germline V CDR1 and CDR2: LGHNA, YNFKEQ. DNA for the CDR3: TGTGCCAGCAGCCCACGGACTAGCAGGGAGACCCAGTACTTC. Residues: CASSPRTSRETQYF.

The chain uses TRBV20-1 and TRBJ2-1, with 9 bases identical to TRBD2. Germline-derived CDR1 and CDR2 are DFQATT and SNEGSKA (reference sequence). The CDR3 spans 15 residues. Losses at the gene ends were 6 bases for V and 8 bases for J; bases not matched to a gene: 14. In nucleotides, the CDR3 is TGCAGTGCCGACCTGCGGCGGGAGGGCCGCGATGAGCAGTTCTTC. This gives the protein CSADLRREGRDEQFF.

The V gene is TRBV4-3, the J gene TRBJ2-7; D ambiguous. The CDR3 length is 15 residues. From germline, CDR1 is LGHNA and CDR2 YSLEER. V was shortened by 0 bases and J by 1 base, with 10 bases between the two germline ends. The CDR3 spells CASSQEAAESYEQYF. Written as DNA, the CDR3 is TGCGCCAGCAGCCAAGAGGCAGCAGAGTCCTACGAGCAGTACTTC.